These T cell receptor beta chains were read from a single sample in a study of cytomegalovirus exposure and HLA in healthy donors. The repertoire was sequenced with immunoSEQ multiplex PCR; TCRdb's copy has only in-frame clones and lacks some. The sample holds fewer than 200,000 clones, roughly 65% seen once. The sequencing input was PBMCs. These receptors were collected from a woman aged 18 to 35 in good health and CMV-seropositive. Each CDR3 is given with its conserved first and last residue. D genes are given only for firm matches. Rows may omit the clone size; those that give it use once, few, many or a size class.

j_call,clone_size,d_call,v_call,cdr3_length,cdr3_aa,cdr3_nt
TRBJ2-5,-,TRBD2,TRBV13,13,CASILSGEETQYF,TGTGCCAGCATCCTTAGCGGGGAAGAGACCCAGTACTTC
TRBJ2-3,-,-,TRBV4-2,13,CASSPVTSDTQYF,TGTGCCAGCAGCCCCGTGACTTCAGATACGCAGTATTTT
TRBJ2-2,-,TRBD1,TRBV18,16,CASSPLSRGQIGELFF,TGTGCCAGCTCACCACTCTCCAGGGGGCAGATCGGGGAGCTGTTTTTT
TRBJ2-7,-,-,TRBV30,13,CAWGQWSYYEQYF,TGTGCCTGGGGACAGTGGTCTTACTACGAGCAGTACTTC
TRBJ2-3,-,TRBD1,TRBV7-8,16,CASSPNRDRVTETQYF,TGTGCCAGCAGCCCTAATAGGGACAGGGTAACAGAAACGCAGTATTTT
TRBJ2-5,-,TRBD1,TRBV10-3,13,CAIKTGLDETQYF,TGTGCCATCAAGACAGGGTTGGATGAGACCCAGTACTTC
TRBJ2-1,-,-,TRBV28,15,CASSLATVMYNEQFF,TGTGCCAGCAGTTTGGCTACAGTGATGTACAATGAGCAGTTCTTC
TRBJ1-2,-,TRBD1,TRBV7-9,13,CASSLGLDRGHTF,TGTGCCAGCAGCTTAGGGTTGGACAGGGGTCACACCTTC
TRBJ2-7,-,-,TRBV10-3,13,CAIRTVRSYEQYF,TGTGCCATCAGAACAGTGAGATCCTACGAGCAGTACTTC
TRBJ2-1,-,TRBD2,TRBV7-6,17,CASFGTSGSSVDNEQFF,TGTGCCAGCTTTGGGACTAGCGGGAGCAGTGTGGACAATGAGCAGTTCTTC
TRBJ1-4,few,TRBD1,TRBV5-1,13,CASSWTGVGTWFF,TGCGCCAGCAGCTGGACAGGGGTTGGGACTTGGTTTTTT
TRBJ2-7,-,-,TRBV5-6,11,CASSNSYEQYF,TGTGCCAGCAGTAACTCCTACGAGCAGTACTTC
TRBJ2-3,-,-,TRBV6-5,14,CASSYDGVADTQYF,TGTGCCAGCAGTTACGACGGGGTGGCAGATACGCAGTATTTT
TRBJ1-5,-,TRBD1,TRBV27,15,CASSPGEAGGQPQHF,TGTGCCAGCAGTCCAGGAGAGGCAGGGGGTCAGCCCCAGCATTTT
TRBJ2-7,-,TRBD2,TRBV30,17,CAWSVLTSGRDTLEQYF,TGTGCCTGGAGTGTATTGACTAGCGGGAGGGACACCCTCGAGCAGTACTTC
TRBJ2-7,-,TRBD2,TRBV5-6,14,CASSFPGLATEQYF,TGTGCCAGCAGCTTCCCGGGACTAGCTACCGAGCAGTACTTC
TRBJ1-2,-,-,TRBV19,14,CASSRMGQDYGYTF,TGTGCCAGTAGCCGCATGGGGCAGGACTATGGCTACACCTTC
TRBJ1-4,-,-,TRBV7-9,15,CASGGEYATNEKLFF,TGTGCCAGCGGGGGGGAATACGCAACTAATGAAAAACTGTTTTTT
TRBJ1-1,-,TRBD1,TRBV7-9,15,CASSIPTGADTEAFF,TGTGCCAGCAGCATCCCGACAGGGGCGGACACTGAAGCTTTCTTT
TRBJ2-5,-,-,TRBV5-1,15,CASSLTGGVQETQYF,TGCGCCAGCAGCTTGACAGGGGGGGTCCAAGAGACCCAGTACTTC
TRBJ2-1,-,TRBD2,TRBV7-9,19,CASSSGRASGSRTYNEQFF,TGTGCCAGCAGCTCCGGGAGGGCTTCTGGGTCGCGCACCTACAATGAGCAGTTCTTC
TRBJ1-6,-,-,TRBV7-6,14,CASSYQGSGSPLHF,TGTGCCAGCAGCTATCAGGGGTCTGGTTCACCCCTCCACTTT
TRBJ2-3,-,TRBD1,TRBV14,14,CASPRQGGSDTQYF,TGTGCCAGCCCACGACAGGGGGGGTCAGATACGCAGTATTTT
TRBJ2-5,-,TRBD1,TRBV28,17,CASRTDRGALFSETQYF,TGTGCCAGCAGAACTGACAGGGGGGCTTTGTTTTCGGAGACCCAGTACTTC
TRBJ1-5,-,-,TRBV7-8,15,CASSEQGGSNQPQHF,TGTGCCAGCAGCGAGCAGGGTGGCAGCAATCAGCCCCAGCATTTT
TRBJ2-1,few,-,TRBV5-5,15,CASSLKASSYNEQFF,TGTGCCAGCAGCTTGAAGGCTAGCTCCTACAATGAGCAGTTCTTC
TRBJ2-1,few,-,TRBV5-1,14,CASSLGWSYNEQFF,TGCGCCAGCAGCTTGGGCTGGAGCTACAATGAGCAGTTCTTC
TRBJ1-5,-,TRBD1,TRBV19,16,CASSKPPGQGGQPQHF,TGTGCCAGTAGTAAACCCCCGGGACAGGGGGGTCAGCCCCAGCATTTT
TRBJ1-1,once,-,TRBV5-1,15,CASSLVSGLNTEAFF,TGCGCCAGCAGCTTGGTCTCAGGGCTGAACACTGAAGCTTTCTTT
TRBJ2-1,-,TRBD2,TRBV6-1,15,CASIGGTSGNNEQFF,TGTGCCAGCATTGGTGGGACTAGCGGAAACAATGAGCAGTTCTTC
TRBJ1-6,-,TRBD1,TRBV5-6,15,CASSPRDRGRSPLHF,TGTGCCAGCAGCCCCCGGGACAGGGGACGCTCACCCCTCCACTTT
TRBJ2-7,-,TRBD2,TRBV4-1,15,CASSLGLAGSYEQYF,TGCGCCAGCAGCCTTGGGCTAGCGGGTTCCTACGAGCAGTACTTC
TRBJ1-2,-,TRBD1,TRBV4-1,15,CASSQTHSGGDGYTF,TGCGCCAGCAGCCAAACTCATTCAGGGGGCGATGGCTACACCTTC
TRBJ2-5,few,TRBD2,TRBV28,17,CASSPDPSGNKQETQYF,TGTGCCAGCAGCCCTGATCCTAGCGGGAATAAACAAGAGACCCAGTACTTC
TRBJ2-1,-,TRBD1,TRBV27,14,CASGRDRREKEQFF,TGTGCCAGCGGACGGGACAGGCGGGAAAAGGAGCAGTTCTTC
TRBJ2-3,-,-,TRBV7-3,13,CASSFISTDTQYF,TGTGCCAGCAGCTTCATTAGCACAGATACGCAGTATTTT
TRBJ1-1,-,-,TRBV18,14,CASSPGGGYTEAFF,TGTGCCAGCTCACCAGGGGGGGGATACACTGAAGCTTTCTTT
TRBJ1-1,-,-,TRBV5-1,13,CASSFRLGTEAFF,TGCGCCAGCAGCTTTCGCCTCGGTACTGAAGCTTTCTTT
TRBJ2-2,-,TRBD1,TRBV27,18,CASSLFGQGRSNTGELFF,TGTGCCAGCAGTTTGTTCGGACAGGGAAGGTCGAACACCGGGGAGCTGTTTTTT
TRBJ2-7,-,TRBD2,TRBV5-1,18,CASSSGLAGPNVDYEQYF,TGCGCCAGCAGCAGCGGACTAGCGGGGCCCAATGTCGACTACGAGCAGTACTTC
TRBJ2-6,few,-,TRBV5-1,15,CASRLTGSGANVLTF,TGCGCCAGCAGGCTTACGGGGTCTGGGGCCAACGTCCTGACTTTC
TRBJ2-6,-,-,TRBV27,18,CASSLWGGGTSGANVLTF,TGTGCCAGCAGTTTATGGGGGGGCGGGACCTCTGGGGCCAACGTCCTGACTTTC
TRBJ2-7,-,TRBD2,TRBV30,19,CAWSVVSGTSGGFSYEQYF,TGTGCCTGGAGTGTAGTATCCGGGACTAGCGGGGGGTTTTCCTACGAGCAGTACTTC
TRBJ2-1,-,TRBD2,TRBV6-4,16,CASSDSTSGGANEQFF,TGTGCCAGCAGTGACTCGACTAGCGGGGGGGCCAATGAGCAGTTCTTC
TRBJ1-1,-,-,TRBV12-5,12,CASAYPRLEAFF,TGTGCTAGTGCCTATCCTCGGTTGGAAGCTTTCTTT
TRBJ2-5,-,TRBD2,TRBV28,14,CASSLTSGEETQYF,TGTGCCAGCAGTTTAACTAGCGGGGAAGAGACCCAGTACTTC
TRBJ2-3,-,-,TRBV27,14,CASSPGWSTDTQYF,TGTGCCAGCAGTCCGGGGTGGAGCACAGATACGCAGTATTTT
TRBJ1-4,-,TRBD1,TRBV5-1,18,CASSLTGTVDETNEKLFF,TGCGCCAGCAGCTTGACCGGGACAGTCGACGAAACTAATGAAAAACTGTTTTTT
TRBJ1-1,-,TRBD1,TRBV19,14,CASSRTGGAVEAFF,TGTGCCAGTAGTCGGACAGGGGGCGCCGTTGAAGCTTTCTTT
TRBJ2-1,once,-,TRBV27,15,CASSFRGEAYNEQFF,TGTGCCAGCAGTTTTCGCGGAGAGGCCTACAATGAGCAGTTCTTC
TRBJ2-2,-,-,TRBV18,14,CASSPQFSTGELFF,TGTGCCAGCTCACCACAGTTCAGCACCGGGGAGCTGTTTTTT
TRBJ1-4,-,-,TRBV4-1,15,CASSQDSQINEKLFF,TGCGCCAGCAGCCAAGATTCACAGATTAATGAAAAACTGTTTTTT
TRBJ2-1,-,TRBD1,TRBV19,18,CASRSSLRQGAMGNEQFF,TGTGCCAGTAGATCCTCTCTCCGACAGGGGGCGATGGGGAATGAGCAGTTCTTC